This note documents a single T cell receptor beta chain sequence. Its antigen is as yet unknown. This specimen belongs to a study of a mutant IDH1 vaccine in newly diagnosed glioma. For the study at large: Averaging 40.4 years of age, treated patients were 62.5% male and 37.5% female.

As for time point: week 5, during vaccination. It was 300 ug of mutant IDH1 20-mer peptide that made up each vaccine dose, given with topical imiquimod. The repertoire was sequenced with immunoSEQ multiplex PCR; TCRdb's copy has only in-frame clones and lacks some. Counted here are around 52,000 clones, 85% to 90% occurring once; the ten biggest clones make up roughly 5.1%. Sequenced material: PBMCs, taken from a glioma patient whose treatment included an IDH1 peptide vaccine. This receptor was obtained from a middle-aged woman with glioma.

CDR3 protein: CAITPVAGVGYEQYF. The CDR3 DNA sequence: TGTGCGATCACTCCCGTAGCGGGAGTCGGGTACGAGCAGTACTTC. This sequence joins TRBV6-5 and TRBJ2-7; TRBD2 aligns across 9 bases. The CDR3 extends over 15 amino acids. From germline, CDR1 is MNHEY and CDR2 SVGAGI.